This TCR beta chain was captured in a study of cytomegalovirus exposure and HLA in healthy donors. For the study at large: Some 85 million unique TCRs from HLA-typed donors were held in an early data release.

Note on this clone: What it recognizes is unknown.

PCR primers comprised 60 Vbeta and 13 Jbeta primers. Sequencing used immunoSEQ multiplex PCR; TCRdb keeps in-frame clones, though not all of them. The top ten clones hold around 0.5% of a sample with approximately 140,000 clones, nearly 90% of them seen once. Findings and caveats of the study: Trimming of TCR beta V- and J-genes showed a link, identified in a later analysis, to a missense DCLRE1C variant. About 87% or about 30% of the time was how often most TCR beta V segments were productive, according to an earlier analysis. HLA alleles showed associations with about 15,000 TCR beta sequences in a later analysis, at a 0.05 false discovery rate.

Germline V lookup: CDR1 SGHVS, CDR2 FNYEAQ. V lost 5 bases and J lost 7; bases outside the gene matches: 12. CDR3 length: 16 amino acids. V is TRBV7-6 and J is TRBJ2-2, with 8 bases lining up with TRBD1. Sequenced: PBMCs. The sequence came from a woman in her thirties or forties in good health and CMV-seronegative. DNA for the CDR3: TGTGCCAGCAGCCAAACCGGGACAGGCCTCGGCGGGGAGCTGTTTTTT. Translation gives CASSQTGTGLGGELFF.